This T cell receptor (beta chain) was sequenced during a study of regulatory T cells in long-lasting Graves disease. Construction of TCR beta libraries relied on iRepertoire HTBI primers and on Arm-PCR targeting CDR3 regions. In TCRdb, the multiplex PCR reads were re-called with MiXCR into one record per CDR3 protein. The data hold 450,000 to 500,000 distinct CDR3 sequences, with roughly 16% observed a single time. Specified time point: newly diagnosed GD, antithyroid drugs for less than 3 months. Extracted PBMC RNA gave rise to the TCR library. Study-wide points: Persistent cases favored TRBV28, TRBJ1-2 and TRBJ2-5.

Germline V lookup: CDR1 SGHDT, CDR2 YYEEEE. The CDR3 contains 14 residues. V trimming: 2 bases; J trimming: 9 bases; junction bases outside the gene matches: 5. This clonotype was seen more than once but under ten times. What it binds is not known. These data were also reused for a study on T cells in Graves' hyperthyroidism and ophthalmopathy. As that report states: It was uncontrolled infection, other autoimmune disease, pregnancy or lactation that excluded patients. Clinical symptoms, serum thyroxine and TRAb, thyroid ultrasound and orbital computed tomography together formed the diagnostic basis. HTBI primers were the set used in a first-round RT-PCR of the TCR CDR3.

This material consisted of peripheral blood mononuclear cells (PBMCs), taken at new diagnosis, from a patient treated with antithyroid drugs. V is TRBV5-6 and J is TRBJ1-6, with 7 bases aligning to TRBD1. The source of this sequence is a man aged 35 to 55 with Graves disease. In nucleotides, the CDR3 is TGTGCCAGCAGCTTTACAGGGGTCGGTTCACCCCTCCACTTT. Translated: CASSFTGVGSPLHF.